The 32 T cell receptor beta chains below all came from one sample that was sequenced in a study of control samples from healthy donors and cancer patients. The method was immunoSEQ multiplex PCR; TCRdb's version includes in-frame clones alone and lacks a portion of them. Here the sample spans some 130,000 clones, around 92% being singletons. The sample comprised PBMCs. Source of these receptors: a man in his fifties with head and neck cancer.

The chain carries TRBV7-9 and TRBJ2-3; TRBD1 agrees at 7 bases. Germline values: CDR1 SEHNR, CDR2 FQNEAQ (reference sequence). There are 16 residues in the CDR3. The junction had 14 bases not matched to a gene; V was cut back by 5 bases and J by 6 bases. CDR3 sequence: CASSPGTARSADTQYF. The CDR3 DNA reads TGTGCCAGCAGCCCCGGGACAGCCCGGTCCGCCGATACGCAGTATTTT.

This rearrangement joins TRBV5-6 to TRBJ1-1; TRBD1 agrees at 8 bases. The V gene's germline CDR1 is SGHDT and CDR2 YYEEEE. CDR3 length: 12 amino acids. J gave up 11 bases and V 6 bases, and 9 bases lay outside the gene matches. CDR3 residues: CASTLGTGGAFF. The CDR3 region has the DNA TGTGCCAGCACCCTTGGCACAGGGGGTGCTTTCTTT.

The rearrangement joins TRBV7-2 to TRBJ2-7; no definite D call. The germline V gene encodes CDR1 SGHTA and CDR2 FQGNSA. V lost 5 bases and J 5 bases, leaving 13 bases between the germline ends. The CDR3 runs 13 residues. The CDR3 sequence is CASSPREGNEQYF. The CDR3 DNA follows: TGTGCCAGCAGCCCCCGAGAAGGGAACGAGCAGTACTTC.

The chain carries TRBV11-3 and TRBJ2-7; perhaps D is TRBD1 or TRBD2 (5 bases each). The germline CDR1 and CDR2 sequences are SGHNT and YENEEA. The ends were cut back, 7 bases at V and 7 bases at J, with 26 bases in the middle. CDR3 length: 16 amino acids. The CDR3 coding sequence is TGTGCCAGCATCCTACAGAGCGGACACGAGGTTGGTGAGCAGTACTTC. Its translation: CASILQSGHEVGEQYF.

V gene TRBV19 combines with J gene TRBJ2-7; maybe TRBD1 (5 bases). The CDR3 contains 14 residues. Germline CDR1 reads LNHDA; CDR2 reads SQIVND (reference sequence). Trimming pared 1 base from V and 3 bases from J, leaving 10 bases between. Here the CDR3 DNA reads TGTGCCAGTAGTATAGGCCAAGGGGACTACGAGCAGTACTTC. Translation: CASSIGQGDYEQYF.

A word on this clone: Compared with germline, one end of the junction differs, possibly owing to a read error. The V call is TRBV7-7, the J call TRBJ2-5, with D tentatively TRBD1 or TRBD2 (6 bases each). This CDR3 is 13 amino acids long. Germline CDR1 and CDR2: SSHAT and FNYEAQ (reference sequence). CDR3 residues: CASSLGGTETQYF. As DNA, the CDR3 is TGTGCTAGCAGCTTAGGGGGGACGGAGACCCAGTACTTC.

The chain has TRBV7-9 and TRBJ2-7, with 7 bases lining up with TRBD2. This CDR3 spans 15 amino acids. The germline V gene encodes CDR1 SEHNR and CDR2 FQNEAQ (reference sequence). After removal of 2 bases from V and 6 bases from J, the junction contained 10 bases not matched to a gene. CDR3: CASSLLRTGGGEQYF. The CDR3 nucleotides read TGTGCCAGCAGCTTACTTCGGACGGGGGGAGGCGAGCAGTACTTC.

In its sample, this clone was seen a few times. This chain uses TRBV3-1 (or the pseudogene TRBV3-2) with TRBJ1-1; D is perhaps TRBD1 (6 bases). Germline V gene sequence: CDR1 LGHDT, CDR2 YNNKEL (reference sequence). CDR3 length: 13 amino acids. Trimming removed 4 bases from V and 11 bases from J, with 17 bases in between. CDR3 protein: CASSPTGRNRAFF. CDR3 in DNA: TGTGCCAGCAGCCCCACAGGGCGAAATAGGGCTTTCTTT.

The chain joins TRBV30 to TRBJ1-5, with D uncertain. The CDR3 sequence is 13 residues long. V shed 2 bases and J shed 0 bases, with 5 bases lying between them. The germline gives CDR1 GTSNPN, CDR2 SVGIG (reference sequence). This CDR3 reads CAWSPGSNQPQHF. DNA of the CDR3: TGTGCCTGGAGTCCAGGTAGCAATCAGCCCCAGCATTTT. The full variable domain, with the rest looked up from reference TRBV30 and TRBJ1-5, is SQTIHQWPATLVQPVGSPLSLECTVEGTSNPNLYWYRQAAGRGLQLLFYSVGIGQISSEVPQNLSASRPQDRQFILSSKKLLLSDSGFYLCAWSPGSNQPQHFGDGTRLSIL.

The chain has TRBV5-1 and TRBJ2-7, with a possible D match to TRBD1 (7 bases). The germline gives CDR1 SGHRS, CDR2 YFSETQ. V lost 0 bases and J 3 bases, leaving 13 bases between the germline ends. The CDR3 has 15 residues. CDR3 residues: CASSLAPGGIYEQYF. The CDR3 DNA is TGCGCCAGCAGCTTGGCCCCAGGGGGGATCTACGAGCAGTACTTC.

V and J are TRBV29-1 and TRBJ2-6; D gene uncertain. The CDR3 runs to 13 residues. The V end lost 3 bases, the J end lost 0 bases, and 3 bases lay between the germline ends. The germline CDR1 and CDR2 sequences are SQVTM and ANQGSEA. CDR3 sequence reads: CSVESSGANVLTF. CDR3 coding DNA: TGCAGCGTTGAGAGCTCTGGGGCCAACGTCCTGACTTTC.

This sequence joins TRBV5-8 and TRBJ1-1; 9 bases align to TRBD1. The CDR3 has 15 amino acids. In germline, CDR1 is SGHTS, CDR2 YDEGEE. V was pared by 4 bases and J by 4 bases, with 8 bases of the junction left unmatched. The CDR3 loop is CASSTGTGRSTEAFF. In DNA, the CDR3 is TGTGCCAGCAGCACTGGGACAGGGAGGAGCACTGAAGCTTTCTTT. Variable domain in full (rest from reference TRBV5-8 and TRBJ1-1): EAGVTQSPTHLIKTRGQQATLRCSPISGHTSVYWYQQALGLGLQFLLWYDEGEERNRGNFPPRFSGRQFPNYSSELNVNALELEDSALYLCASSTGTGRSTEAFFGQGTRLTVV.

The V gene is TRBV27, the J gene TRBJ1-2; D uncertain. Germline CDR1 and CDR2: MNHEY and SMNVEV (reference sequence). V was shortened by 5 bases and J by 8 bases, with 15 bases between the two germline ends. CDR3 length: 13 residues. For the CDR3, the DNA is TGTGCCAGCAGTCCCGGGAGCCCCCGCGGCTACACCTTC. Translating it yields CASSPGSPRGYTF.

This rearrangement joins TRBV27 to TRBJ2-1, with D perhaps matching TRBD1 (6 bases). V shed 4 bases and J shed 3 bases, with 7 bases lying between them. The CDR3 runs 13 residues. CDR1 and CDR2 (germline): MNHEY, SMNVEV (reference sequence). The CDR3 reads CASSWTVYNEQFF. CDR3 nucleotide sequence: TGTGCCAGCAGTTGGACAGTCTACAATGAGCAGTTCTTC.

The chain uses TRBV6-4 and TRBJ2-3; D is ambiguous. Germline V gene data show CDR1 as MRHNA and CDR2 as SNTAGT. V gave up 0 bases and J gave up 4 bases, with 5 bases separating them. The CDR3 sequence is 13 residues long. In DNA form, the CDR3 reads TGTGCCAGCAGTGACTCTGGGGCAGATACGCAGTATTTT. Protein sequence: CASSDSGADTQYF.

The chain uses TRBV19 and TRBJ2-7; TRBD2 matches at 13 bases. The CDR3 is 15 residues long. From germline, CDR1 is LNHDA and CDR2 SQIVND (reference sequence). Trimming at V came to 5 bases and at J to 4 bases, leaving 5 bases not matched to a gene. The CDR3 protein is CASSLGLAGAYEQYF. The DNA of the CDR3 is TGTGCCAGTAGTCTCGGACTAGCGGGAGCTTACGAGCAGTACTTC.

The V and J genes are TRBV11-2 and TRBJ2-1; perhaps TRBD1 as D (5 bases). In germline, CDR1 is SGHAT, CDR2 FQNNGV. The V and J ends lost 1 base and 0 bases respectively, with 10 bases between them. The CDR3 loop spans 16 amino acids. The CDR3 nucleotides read TGTGCCAGCAGCTTAGGGGCAGGGATCTCCTACAATGAGCAGTTCTTC. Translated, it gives CASSLGAGISYNEQFF.

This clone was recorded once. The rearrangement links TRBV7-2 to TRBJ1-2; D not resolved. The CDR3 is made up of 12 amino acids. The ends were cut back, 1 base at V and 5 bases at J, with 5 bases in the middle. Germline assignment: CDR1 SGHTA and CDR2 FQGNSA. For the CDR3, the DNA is TGTGCCAGCAGCTTAGTCCAGTATGGCTACACCTTC. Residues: CASSLVQYGYTF.

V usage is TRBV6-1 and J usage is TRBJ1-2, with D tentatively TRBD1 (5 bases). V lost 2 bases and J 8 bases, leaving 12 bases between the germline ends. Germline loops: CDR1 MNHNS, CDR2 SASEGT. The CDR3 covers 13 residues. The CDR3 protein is CASSEIRVGGYTF. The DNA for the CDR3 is TGTGCCAGCAGTGAAATCAGGGTCGGCGGCTACACCTTC.

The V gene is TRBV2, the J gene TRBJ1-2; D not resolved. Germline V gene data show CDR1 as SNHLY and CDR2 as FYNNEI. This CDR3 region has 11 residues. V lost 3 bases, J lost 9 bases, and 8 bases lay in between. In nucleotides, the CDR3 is TGTGCCAGCAGTGACTGGCAGCGCTACACCTTC. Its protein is CASSDWQRYTF.

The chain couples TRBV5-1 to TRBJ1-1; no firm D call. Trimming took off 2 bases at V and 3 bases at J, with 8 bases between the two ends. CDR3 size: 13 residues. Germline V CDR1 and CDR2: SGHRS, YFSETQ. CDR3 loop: CASSFQRDTEAFF. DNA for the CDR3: TGCGCCAGCAGCTTTCAGAGAGACACTGAAGCTTTCTTT. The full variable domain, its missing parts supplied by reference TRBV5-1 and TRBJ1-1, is KAGVTQTPRYLIKTRGQQVTLSCSPISGHRSVSWYQQTPGQGLQFLFEYFSETQRNKGNFPGRFSGRQFSNSRSEMNVSTLELGDSALYLCASSFQRDTEAFFGQGTRLTVV.

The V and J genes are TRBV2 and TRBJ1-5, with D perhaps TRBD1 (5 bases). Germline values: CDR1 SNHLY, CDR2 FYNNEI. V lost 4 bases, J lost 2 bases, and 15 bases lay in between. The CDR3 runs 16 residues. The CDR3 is CASSAERGAGNQPQHF. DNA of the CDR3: TGTGCCAGCAGTGCCGAACGGGGCGCCGGCAATCAGCCCCAGCATTTT. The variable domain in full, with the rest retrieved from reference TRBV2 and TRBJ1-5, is EPEVTQTPSHQVTQMGQEVILRCVPISNHLYFYWYRQILGQKVEFLVSFYNNEISEKSEIFDDQFSVERPDGSNFTLKIRSTKLEDSAMYFCASSAERGAGNQPQHFGDGTRLSIL.

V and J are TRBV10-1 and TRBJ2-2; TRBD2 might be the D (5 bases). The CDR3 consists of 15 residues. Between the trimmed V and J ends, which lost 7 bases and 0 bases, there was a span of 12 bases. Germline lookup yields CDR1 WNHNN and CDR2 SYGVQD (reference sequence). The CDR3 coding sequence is TGCGCCAGCACCCCCGGGAACGCGAACACCGGGGAGCTGTTTTTT. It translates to CASTPGNANTGELFF.

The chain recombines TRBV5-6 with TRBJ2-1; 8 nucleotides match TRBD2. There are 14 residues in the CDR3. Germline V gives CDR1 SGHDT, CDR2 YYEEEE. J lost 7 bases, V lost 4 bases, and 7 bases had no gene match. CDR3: CASSRGGIGNEQFF. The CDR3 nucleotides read TGTGCCAGCAGCCGGGGGGGAATTGGGAATGAGCAGTTCTTC.

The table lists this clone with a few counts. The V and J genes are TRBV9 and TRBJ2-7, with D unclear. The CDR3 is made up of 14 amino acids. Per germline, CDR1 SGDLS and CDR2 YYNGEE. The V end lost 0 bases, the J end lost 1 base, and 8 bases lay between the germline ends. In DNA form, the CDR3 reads TGTGCCAGCAGCGTAGGGGCCCTATCCTACGAGCAGTACTTC. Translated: CASSVGALSYEQYF. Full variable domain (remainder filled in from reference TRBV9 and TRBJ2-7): DSGVTQTPKHLITATGQRVTLRCSPRSGDLSVYWYQQSLDQGLQFLIQYYNGEERAKGNILERFSAQQFPDLHSELNLSSLELGDSALYFCASSVGALSYEQYFGPGTRLTVT.

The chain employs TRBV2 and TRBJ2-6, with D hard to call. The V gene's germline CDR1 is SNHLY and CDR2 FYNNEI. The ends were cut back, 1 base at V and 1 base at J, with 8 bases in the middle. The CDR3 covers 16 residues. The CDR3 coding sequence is TGTGCCAGCAGTGAAGGCGGAGAATCTGGGGCCAACGTCCTGACTTTC. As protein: CASSEGGESGANVLTF.

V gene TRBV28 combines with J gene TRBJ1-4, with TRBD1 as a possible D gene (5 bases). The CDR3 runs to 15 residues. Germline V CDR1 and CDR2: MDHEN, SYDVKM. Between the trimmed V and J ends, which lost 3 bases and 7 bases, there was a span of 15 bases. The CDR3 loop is CASSLGSGAGEKLFF. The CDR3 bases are TGTGCCAGCAGTTTGGGTAGCGGGGCAGGTGAAAAACTGTTTTTT.

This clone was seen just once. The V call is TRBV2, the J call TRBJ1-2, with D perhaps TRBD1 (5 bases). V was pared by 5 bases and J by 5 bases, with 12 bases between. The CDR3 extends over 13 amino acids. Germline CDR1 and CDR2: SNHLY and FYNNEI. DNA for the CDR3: TGTGCCAGCAGTTACGCGGCAGGGTATGGCTACACCTTC. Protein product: CASSYAAGYGYTF.

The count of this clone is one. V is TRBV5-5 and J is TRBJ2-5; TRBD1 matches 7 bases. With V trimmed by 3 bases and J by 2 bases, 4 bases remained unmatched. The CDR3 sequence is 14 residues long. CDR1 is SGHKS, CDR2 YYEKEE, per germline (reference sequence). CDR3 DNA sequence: TGTGCCAGCAGCTACGACAGGGTTCAAGAGACCCAGTACTTC. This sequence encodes CASSYDRVQETQYF.

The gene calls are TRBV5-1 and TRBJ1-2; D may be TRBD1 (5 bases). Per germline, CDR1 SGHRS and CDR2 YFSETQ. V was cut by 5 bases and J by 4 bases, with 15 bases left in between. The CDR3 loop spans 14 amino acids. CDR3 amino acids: CASSSGTDLYGYTF. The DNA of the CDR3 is TGCGCCAGCAGTTCCGGGACGGACCTCTATGGCTACACCTTC.

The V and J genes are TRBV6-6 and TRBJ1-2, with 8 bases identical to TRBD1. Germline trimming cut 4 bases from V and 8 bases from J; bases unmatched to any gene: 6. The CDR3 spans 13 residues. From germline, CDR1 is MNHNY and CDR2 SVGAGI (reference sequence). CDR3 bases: TGTGCCAGCAGTTCCGGACAGGGTTTGGGCTACACCTTC. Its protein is CASSSGQGLGYTF.

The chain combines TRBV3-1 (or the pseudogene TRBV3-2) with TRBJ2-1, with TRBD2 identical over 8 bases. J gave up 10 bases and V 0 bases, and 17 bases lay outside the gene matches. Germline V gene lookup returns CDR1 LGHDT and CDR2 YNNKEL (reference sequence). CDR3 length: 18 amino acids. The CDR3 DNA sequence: TGTGCCAGCAGCCAAGAAAGGAAATGGGGTAGCGGGGCCCCGGAGCAGTTCTTC. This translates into CASSQERKWGSGAPEQFF.